This T cell receptor (beta chain) is from a study of T cells in Graves' hyperthyroidism and ophthalmopathy (dated by TCRdb to the late 2010s). With respect to the entire study: Peripheral blood was sampled at the time of initial diagnosis, prior to any treatment. TCR V-J signatures able to tell the groups apart were searched for in a discovery cohort of 90 to 100 patients, of whom approximately 40 had Graves' ophthalmopathy and around 58 had stable Graves' hyperthyroidism. Prospective prediction of ophthalmopathy was tested in an independent validation cohort of fewer than 20 hyperthyroidism patients and 15 to 17 patients who later progressed to ophthalmopathy. The approximately 90 discovery patients were randomly split 7:3 into training and test sets. Thyroid tissue and blood T-cell repertoires from roughly 6 Graves' hyperthyroidism patients were also compared in the study. After blood sampling, hyperthyroidism patients were treated with methimazole at a starting dose of 30 mg daily, and ophthalmopathy patients were treated with high-dose intravenous methylprednisolone. The paper reports TCR Vbeta CDR3 sequencing of some 140 peripheral blood samples: approximately 41 ophthalmopathy, under 80 hyperthyroidism and 17 progressor patients. Overall study outcomes, separate from this receptor: No statistical method was used to fix the sample size in advance, and group allocation was not hidden from the investigators. A model built on a 13 V-J signature distinguished ophthalmopathy from stable hyperthyroidism, reaching about 88% sensitivity and around 82% specificity in cross-validation and 80%/75% in testing. In validation, the model predicted progression to ophthalmopathy a median of around 6.5 months before onset, with about 64% sensitivity and just under 75% specificity. Most expanded thyroid clonotypes (frequency above 0.001) were also detected in blood, a finding suggesting that blood repertoires may reflect thyroid immune responses.

Only a few counts were recorded for this clonotype. Its target antigen remains unknown. The sample holds no much larger clone one base away, and base qualities are not on file. The TCR beta CDR3 regions were amplified from the RNA transcripts. The first round of RT-PCR for the TCR CDR3 was performed with the HTBI primer set and the Qiagen OneStep RT-PCR kit. Libraries were constructed in a second round of multiplex PCR, after which size selection and purification were performed. The libraries were sequenced on an Illumina HiSeq2000 using paired-end 100 bp reads. Concerning the study's data processing: Raw data were processed with SOAPnuke, discarding reads with adapters, uncalled bases, mean Phred below 15, or no exact constant-primer or identifier match. COPE v1.2.5 was used to merge high-quality paired reads, and clonotypes were defined as unique nucleotide sequences. MiTCR v1.1 was used to align clonotypes to the IMGT TRBV, TRBD and TRBJ reference segments. The analysis included only V-J combinations with a frequency above 0.0001, which together covered 99.2% of the repertoires. A TCS score was defined as the ratio of F50 (clonal expansion) to E x V (chaos), with BLOSUM62-based TCRdist applied between CDR3 peptides within each V-J. Welch's t-statistics and random forest reduced some 510 V-J features to 13, which were used in a naive Bayes classifier (R e1071). TCRdb reworked the public reads: Q25 trimming with fastp, MiXCR clone assembly, productive beta chains retained. Every distinct CDR3 protein forms one entry, paired with its most common genes and DNA. For this entry, the V and J calls and clone size follow TCRdb and not the study's own pipeline. This sample has fewer than 650,000 distinct CDR3 sequences in its table, and around 15% of those were observed once. Together, the top ten hold over 11% of the sample.

Measured from the cysteine to the phenylalanine, the CDR3 is 15 residues long. Only the CDR3 portion is preserved as DNA: 45 bases, with reading frame beginning at the first base. V and J are truncated by 3 bases and 6 bases respectively, leaving an intervening sequence of 16 bases. The germline V gene provides CDR1 SGHTS and CDR2 YDEGEE. Graves' hyperthyroidism was defined as stable when no progression to ophthalmopathy occurred over 18 months of follow-up. Hyperthyroidism patients were newly diagnosed, with disease duration under 2 months, and aged 18 to 65 years. Exclusion was applied to patients with uncontrolled infections, other autoimmune diseases, pregnancy or lactation. Diagnoses were based on clinical symptoms, serum thyroxine and TRAb, thyroid ultrasound and orbital computed tomography. PBMCs were separated from roughly 9.6 ml of fresh peripheral blood using Ficoll-Paque density gradient centrifugation. Total RNA was extracted with Trizol reagent, and quality was checked on an Agilent 2100 Bioanalyzer.

The clonotype originates from a woman between 35 and 50 years old with Graves' hyperthyroidism. The specimen was blood. Rearrangement joined TRBV5-8 to TRBJ1-3, with no D gene named confidently. DNA sequence: TGTGCCAGCAGCTCCGATCGACAAGTACAAAACACCATATATTTT. Its protein product is CASSSDRQVQNTIYF.